Sequencing of this T cell receptor beta chain was carried out in a study of PD-L1 blockade in urothelial cancer. In the study overall: Starting in about 2014, patients were given atezolizumab (1,200 mg intravenously every 3 weeks).

Trimming left V 4 bases short and J 3 bases short, with 15 bases between. This CDR3 spans 15 amino acids. The germline V gene encodes CDR1 SSHAT and CDR2 FNYEAQ (reference sequence). The time point here: peripheral blood 6 weeks after treatment start. Patients had urothelial carcinoma that was locally advanced or metastatic. Synthetic spike-ins, TCR analog templates, were added into each PCR. Produced via immunoSEQ multiplex PCR; TCRdb's table is partial and in-frame only. Of around 45,000 clones listed, about four fifths are singletons. Sequenced here: PBMCs, sampled around atezolizumab (anti-PD-L1) treatment. V and J are TRBV7-7 and TRBJ2-5, with TRBD1 as a possible D gene (6 bases). This receptor was taken from a man between 60 and 70 years old with urothelial cancer. CDR3 nucleotides: TGTGCCAGCAGCTCAATCGTACAGGGAAAAGAGACCCAGTACTTC. Its translation: CASSSIVQGKETQYF. The full variable domain, rest sourced from reference TRBV7-7 and TRBJ2-5, is GAGVSQSPRYKVTKRGQDVTLRCDPISSHATLYWYQQALGQGPEFLTYFNYEAQPDKSGLPSDRFSAERPEGSISTLTIQRTEQRDSAMYRCASSSIVQGKETQYFGPGTRLLVL.